This TCR beta chain is drawn from a study of cytomegalovirus exposure and HLA in healthy donors. Findings of the study overall: Cytomegalovirus association was listed for under 200 TCR beta chains. Sequencing depth across donors, presence/absence analyses assumed, was roughly uniform. In a later analysis, TCR beta V- and J-gene trimming was associated with a missense DCLRE1C variant. What was likely a sequencing artifact was a cluster of highly shared sequence variants.

This clone was observed a few times. What it binds is not known. The PCR ran on 60 Vbeta and 13 Jbeta primers. Sequencing used immunoSEQ multiplex PCR; TCRdb keeps in-frame clones, though not all of them. The table has about 94,000 clones, roughly 80% seen once; the top ten hold 10%. Trimming took 6 bases from V and 5 from J; bases not matched to a gene: 7. The germline V gene encodes CDR1 MNHNS and CDR2 SASEGT. The CDR3 spans 14 residues. The specimen sequenced was PBMCs. The clonotype was recovered from a human donor in good health. The chain carries TRBV6-1 and TRBJ2-7, with 10 bases fitting TRBD2. CDR3 residues: CASSGGLAGDEQYF. CDR3 DNA: TGTGCCAGCAGCGGGGGGCTAGCGGGAGACGAGCAGTACTTC.